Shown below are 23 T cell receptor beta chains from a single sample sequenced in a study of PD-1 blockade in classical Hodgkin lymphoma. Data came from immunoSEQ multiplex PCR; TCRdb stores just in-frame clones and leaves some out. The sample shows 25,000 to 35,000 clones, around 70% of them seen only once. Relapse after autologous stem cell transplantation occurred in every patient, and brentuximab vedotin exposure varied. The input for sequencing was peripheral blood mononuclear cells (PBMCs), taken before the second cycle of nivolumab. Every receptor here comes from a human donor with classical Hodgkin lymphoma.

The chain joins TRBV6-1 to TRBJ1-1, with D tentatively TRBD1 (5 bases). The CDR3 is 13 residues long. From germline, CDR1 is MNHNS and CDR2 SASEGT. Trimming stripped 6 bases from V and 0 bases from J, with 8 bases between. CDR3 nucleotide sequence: TGTGCCAGCAGAAGGACATTGAACACTGAAGCTTTCTTT. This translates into CASRRTLNTEAFF.

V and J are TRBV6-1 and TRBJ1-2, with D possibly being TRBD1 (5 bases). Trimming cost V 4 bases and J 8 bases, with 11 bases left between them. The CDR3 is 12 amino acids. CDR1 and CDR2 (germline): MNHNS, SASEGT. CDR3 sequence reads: CASSGAWGGYTF. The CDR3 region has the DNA TGTGCCAGCAGTGGCGCGTGGGGGGGCTACACCTTC.

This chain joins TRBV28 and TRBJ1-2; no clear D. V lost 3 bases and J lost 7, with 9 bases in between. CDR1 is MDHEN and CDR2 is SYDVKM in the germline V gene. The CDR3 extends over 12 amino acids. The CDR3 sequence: CASSFSDGGYTF. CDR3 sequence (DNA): TGTGCCAGCAGTTTTTCGGACGGTGGCTACACCTTC.

CDR3 nucleotides: TGTGCCAGCAGCTTGGGGGTACTCCTATCTGAAGCTTTCTTT. Translating it yields CASSLGVLLSEAFF. This chain uses TRBV5-8 with TRBJ1-1; D is uncertain. V was shortened by 0 bases and J by 6 bases, with 12 bases between the two germline ends. The CDR3 has 14 residues. The germline V gene encodes CDR1 SGHTS and CDR2 YDEGEE.

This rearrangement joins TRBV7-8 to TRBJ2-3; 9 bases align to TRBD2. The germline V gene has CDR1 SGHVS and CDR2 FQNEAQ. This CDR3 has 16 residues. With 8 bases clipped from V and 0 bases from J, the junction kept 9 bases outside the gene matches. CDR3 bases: TGTGCCAGCCTTCGAGACCTAGCGGGAAGCACAGATACGCAGTATTTT. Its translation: CASLRDLAGSTDTQYF.

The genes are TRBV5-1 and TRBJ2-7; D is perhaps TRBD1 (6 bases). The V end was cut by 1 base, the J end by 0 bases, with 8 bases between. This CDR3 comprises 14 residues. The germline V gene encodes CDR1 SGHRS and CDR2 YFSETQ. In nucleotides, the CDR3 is TGCGCCAGCAGCTTGCGGACAGCCTCCTACGAGCAGTACTTC. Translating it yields CASSLRTASYEQYF.

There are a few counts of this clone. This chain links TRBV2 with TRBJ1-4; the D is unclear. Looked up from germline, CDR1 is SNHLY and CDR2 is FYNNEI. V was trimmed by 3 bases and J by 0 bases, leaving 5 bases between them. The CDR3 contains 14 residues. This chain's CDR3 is CASSEASTNEKLFF. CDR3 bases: TGTGCCAGCAGTGAGGCCTCAACTAATGAAAAACTGTTTTTT.

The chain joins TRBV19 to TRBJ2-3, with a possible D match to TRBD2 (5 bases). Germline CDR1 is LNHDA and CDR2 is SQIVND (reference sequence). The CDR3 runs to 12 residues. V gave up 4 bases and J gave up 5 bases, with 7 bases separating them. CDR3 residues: CASSRTGDTQYF. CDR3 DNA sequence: TGTGCCAGTAGTAGGACTGGAGATACGCAGTATTTT. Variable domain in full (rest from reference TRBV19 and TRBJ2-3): DGGITQSPKYLFRKEGQNVTLSCEQNLNHDAMYWYRQDPGQGLRLIYYSQIVNDFQKGDIAEGYSVSREKKESFPLTVTSAQKNPTAFYLCASSRTGDTQYFGPGTRLTVL.

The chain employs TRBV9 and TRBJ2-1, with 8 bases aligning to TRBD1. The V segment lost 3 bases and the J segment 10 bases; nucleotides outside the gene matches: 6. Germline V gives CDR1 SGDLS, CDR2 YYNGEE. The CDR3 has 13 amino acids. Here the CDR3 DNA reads TGTGCCAGCAGCGATGTGACAGGGGACGAGCAGTTCTTC. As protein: CASSDVTGDEQFF.

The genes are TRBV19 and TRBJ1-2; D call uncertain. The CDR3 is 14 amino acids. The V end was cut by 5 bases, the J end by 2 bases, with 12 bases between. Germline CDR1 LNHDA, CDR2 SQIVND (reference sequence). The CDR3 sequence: CASSRQDNNYGYTF. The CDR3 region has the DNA TGTGCCAGTAGTCGGCAGGATAACAACTATGGCTACACCTTC.

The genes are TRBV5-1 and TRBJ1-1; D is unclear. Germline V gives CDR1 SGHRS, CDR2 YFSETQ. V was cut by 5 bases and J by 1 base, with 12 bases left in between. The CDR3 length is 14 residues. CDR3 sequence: CASSLPRENTEAFF. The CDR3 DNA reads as TGCGCCAGCAGTCTGCCAAGAGAGAACACTGAAGCTTTCTTT.

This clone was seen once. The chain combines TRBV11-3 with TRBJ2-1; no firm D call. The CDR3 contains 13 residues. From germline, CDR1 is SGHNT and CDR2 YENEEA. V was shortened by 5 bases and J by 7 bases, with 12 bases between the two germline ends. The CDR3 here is CASSQPGLNEQFF. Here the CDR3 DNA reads TGTGCCAGCAGCCAGCCTGGGCTTAATGAGCAGTTCTTC.

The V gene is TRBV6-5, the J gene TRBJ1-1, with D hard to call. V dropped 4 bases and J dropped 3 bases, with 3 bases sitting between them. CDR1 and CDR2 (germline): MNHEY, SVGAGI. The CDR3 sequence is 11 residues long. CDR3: CASSLDTEAFF. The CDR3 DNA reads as TGTGCCAGCAGTTTAGACACTGAAGCTTTCTTT.

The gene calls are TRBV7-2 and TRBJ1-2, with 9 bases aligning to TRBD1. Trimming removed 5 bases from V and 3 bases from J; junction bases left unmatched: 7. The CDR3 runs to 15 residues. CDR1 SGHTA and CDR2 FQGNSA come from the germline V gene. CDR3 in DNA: TGTGCCAGCAGCGAAGACAGGGGGATATACTATGGCTACACCTTC. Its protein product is CASSEDRGIYYGYTF.

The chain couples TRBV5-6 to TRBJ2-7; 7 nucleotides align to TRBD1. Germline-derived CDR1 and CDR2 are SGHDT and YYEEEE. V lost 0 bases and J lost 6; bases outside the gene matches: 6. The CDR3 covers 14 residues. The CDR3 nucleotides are TGTGCCAGCAGCTTGGAGATAGGGGGCGCCGAGCAGTACTTC. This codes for CASSLEIGGAEQYF. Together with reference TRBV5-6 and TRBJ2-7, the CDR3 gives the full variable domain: DAGVTQSPTHLIKTRGQQVTLRCSPKSGHDTVSWYQQALGQGPQFIFQYYEEEERQRGNFPDRFSGHQFPNYSSELNVNALLLGDSALYLCASSLEIGGAEQYFGPGTRLTVT.

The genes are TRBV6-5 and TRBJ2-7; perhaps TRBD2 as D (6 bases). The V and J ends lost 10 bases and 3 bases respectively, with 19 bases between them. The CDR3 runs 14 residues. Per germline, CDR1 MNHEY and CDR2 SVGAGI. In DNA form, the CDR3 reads TGTGCCACCCTCCAATCATCGCGGGACTACGAGCAGTACTTC. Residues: CATLQSSRDYEQYF.

The CDR3 sequence: CASSSHGGAFRLDTQYF. The CDR3 DNA follows: TGTGCCAGCAGCTCCCACGGGGGGGCCTTTCGGCTAGATACGCAGTATTTT. The gene calls are TRBV9 and TRBJ2-3, with 8 positions matching TRBD2. This CDR3 comprises 17 residues. V lost 4 bases and J lost 5; bases outside the gene matches: 15. Germline CDR1 reads SGDLS; CDR2 reads YYNGEE.

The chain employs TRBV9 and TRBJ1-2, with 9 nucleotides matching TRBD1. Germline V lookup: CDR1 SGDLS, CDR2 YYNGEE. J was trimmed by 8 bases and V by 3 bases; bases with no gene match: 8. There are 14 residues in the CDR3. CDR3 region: CASSAKDRGGGYTF. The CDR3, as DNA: TGTGCCAGCAGCGCGAAGGACAGGGGAGGGGGCTACACCTTC.

This CDR3 is CASSLGAVAGNTIYF. The CDR3 DNA is TGTGCCAGCAGCCTCGGGGCAGTCGCCGGAAACACCATATATTTT. V usage is TRBV5-5 and J usage is TRBJ1-3, with D tentatively TRBD1 (5 bases). The CDR3 totals 15 residues. Deletions cut 4 bases from V and 4 bases from J, with 15 bases between. CDR1 is SGHKS and CDR2 is YYEKEE in the germline V gene (reference sequence).

CDR3 residues: CASSSTGLNTEAFF. The CDR3 nucleotides read TGTGCCAGCAGCTCAACAGGGCTGAACACTGAAGCTTTCTTT. The chain recombines TRBV5-6 with TRBJ1-1, with TRBD1 as a possible D gene (6 bases). The CDR3 extends over 14 amino acids. The germline V gene encodes CDR1 SGHDT and CDR2 YYEEEE. Trimming took 3 bases from V and 0 from J, leaving 9 bases between them.

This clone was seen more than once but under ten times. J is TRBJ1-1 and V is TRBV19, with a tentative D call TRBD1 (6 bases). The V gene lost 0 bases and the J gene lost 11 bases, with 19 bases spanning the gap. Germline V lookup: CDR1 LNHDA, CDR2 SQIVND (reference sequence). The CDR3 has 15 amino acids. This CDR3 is CASSIDQGQASGAFF. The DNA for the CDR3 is TGTGCCAGTAGTATAGATCAGGGACAAGCATCGGGCGCTTTCTTT.

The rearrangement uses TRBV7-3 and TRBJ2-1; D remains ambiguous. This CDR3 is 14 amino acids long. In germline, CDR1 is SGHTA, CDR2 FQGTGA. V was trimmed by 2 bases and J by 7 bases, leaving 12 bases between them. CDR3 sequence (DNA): TGTGCCAGCAGCTTATACTCTGGACGGAATGAGCAGTTCTTC. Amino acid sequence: CASSLYSGRNEQFF.

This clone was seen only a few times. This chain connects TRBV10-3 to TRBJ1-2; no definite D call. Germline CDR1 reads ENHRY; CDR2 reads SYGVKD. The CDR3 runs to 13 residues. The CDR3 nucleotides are TGTGCTCACGGAGGTGCTTCTAACTATGGCTACACCTTC. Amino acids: CAHGGASNYGYTF.